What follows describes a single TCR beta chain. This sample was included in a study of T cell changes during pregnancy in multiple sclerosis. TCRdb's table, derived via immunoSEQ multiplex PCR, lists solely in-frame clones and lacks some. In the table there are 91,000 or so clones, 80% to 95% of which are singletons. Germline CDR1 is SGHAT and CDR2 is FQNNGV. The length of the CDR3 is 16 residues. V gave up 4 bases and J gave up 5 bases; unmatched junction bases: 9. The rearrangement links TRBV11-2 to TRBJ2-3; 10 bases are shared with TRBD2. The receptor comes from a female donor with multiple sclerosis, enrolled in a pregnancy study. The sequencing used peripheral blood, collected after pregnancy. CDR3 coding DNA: TGTGCCAGCAGCTCGCTAGCGGGAGAACTGATAGATACGCAGTATTTT. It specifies CASSSLAGELIDTQYF. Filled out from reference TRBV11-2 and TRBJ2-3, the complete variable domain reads EAGVAQSPRYKIIEKRQSVAFWCNPISGHATLYWYQQILGQGPKLLIQFQNNGVVDDSQLPKDRFSAERLKGVDSTLKIQPAKLEDSAVYLCASSSLAGELIDTQYFGPGTRLTVL.